The entry below gives a single T cell receptor beta chain sequence along with its context. Its antigen is currently unknown. The record originates from a study of cytomegalovirus exposure and HLA in healthy donors. Overall study findings and caveats: Trimming of TCR beta V- and J-genes showed a link, identified in a later analysis, to a missense DCLRE1C variant. Roughly uniform depth of sequencing across donors was assumed in presence/absence analyses. Most subjects' HLA-A and HLA-B alleles were reportedly predicted from TCR beta sequences. Compared with the approximately 680-donor mean, an Asian-associated ancestry cluster reportedly had fewer N-insertions, according to a later analysis.

60 Vbeta and 13 Jbeta primers were used in PCR. The protocol was immunoSEQ multiplex PCR, while the TCRdb copy is restricted to in-frame clones and leaves out a portion. Of approximately 150,000 clones listed, about 76% are singletons. V lost 5 bases to trimming and J lost 3 bases, with 16 bases between them. The CDR3 has 15 residues. CDR1 is SGHTA, CDR2 FQGNSA, per germline. The material sequenced was PBMCs. This chain uses TRBV7-2 with TRBJ2-5; D possibly corresponds to TRBD1 (6 bases). The sequence came from a woman between 40 and 55 years old in good health and CMV-seropositive. The CDR3 region is CASSLSLDSKETQYF. CDR3 bases: TGTGCCAGCAGCCTATCACTGGACAGCAAAGAGACCCAGTACTTC.